One sample yielded the 22 T cell receptor beta chains listed below, sequenced in a study of blood T cells in healthy people across ages. A sample-barcoded 5' primer and a J-beta primer mix were used in a second PCR of about 7 to 11 cycles. MiXCR was run by TCRdb on the 5' RACE reads, yielding one entry per CDR3 protein. In the table there are around 2 million distinct CDR3 sequences, 39% of which are singletons. The sequenced sample consisted of blood. The receptor source for this set is a human donor in good health.

In this sample, this clonotype turned up a few times. The germline gene is not matched at one end of the junction; a read error may be the cause. This rearrangement joins TRBV4-2 to TRBJ1-2; D might be TRBD1 (5 bases). Germline values: CDR1 LGHNA, CDR2 YNFKEQ. The CDR3 is 13 residues long. DNA of the CDR3: TGTGCCAGCAACCAAGGGAGGCAGGGTGGCTACACCTTC. The encoded protein is CASNQGRQGGYTF.

The chain recombines TRBV4-3 with TRBJ2-7, with D unresolved. With 1 base removed from V and 5 bases from J, the gap between germline ends came to 9 bases. The germline CDR1 and CDR2 sequences are LGHNA and YSLEER. The CDR3 sequence is 13 residues long. CDR3 loop: CASSQVGENEQYF. CDR3 nucleotides: TGCGCCAGCAGCCAAGTGGGTGAGAACGAGCAGTACTTC.

CDR3 sequence: CASSELSGGDYNEQFF. CDR3 nucleotide sequence: TGTGCCAGCAGTGAACTAAGCGGGGGAGATTACAATGAGCAGTTCTTC. The gene calls are TRBV25-1 and TRBJ2-1, with 8 bases identical to TRBD2. This CDR3 is built from 16 residues. Trimming removed 2 bases from V and 4 bases from J; junction bases left unmatched: 7. CDR1 is MGHDK, CDR2 SYGVNS, per germline.

The rearrangement joins TRBV4-1 to TRBJ1-6; D unclear. CDR1 and CDR2 (germline): MGHRA, YSYEKL. This CDR3 spans 17 amino acids. Trimming removed 0 bases from V and 9 bases from J, with 18 bases in between. The CDR3 sequence: CASSQDARIGLSSPLHF. For the CDR3, the DNA is TGCGCCAGCAGCCAAGATGCACGAATCGGCCTAAGTTCACCCCTCCACTTT.

This clonotype was observed a few times. CDR3 nucleotides: TGCGCCAGCAGCTTGGCTCTAGCGGGGAGATCAAGAGAGACCCAGTACTTC. Translating it yields CASSLALAGRSRETQYF. The chain carries TRBV5-1 and TRBJ2-5, with 9 bases fitting TRBD2. V shed 0 bases, J shed 4 bases, and the junction held 10 bases outside the gene matches. The CDR3 length is 17 residues. Germline values: CDR1 SGHRS, CDR2 YFSETQ.

The chain uses TRBV5-1 and TRBJ1-1; D not resolved. V lost 3 bases to trimming and J lost 1 base, with 13 bases between them. From germline, CDR1 is SGHRS and CDR2 YFSETQ. CDR3 length: 15 residues. CDR3 in DNA: TGCGCCAGCAGCTCGCCCGAATCGGGGAACACTGAAGCTTTCTTT. Protein product: CASSSPESGNTEAFF.

The chain carries TRBV4-3 and TRBJ2-1; D might be TRBD1 or TRBD2, each matching 6 bases. Trimming cost V 6 bases and J 8 bases, with 17 bases left between them. Per germline, CDR1 LGHNA and CDR2 YSLEER. There are 14 residues in the CDR3. The DNA for the CDR3 is TGCGCCAGCAGTCAGTCGGGAAGGGGGGATGAGCAGTTCTTC. It yields the protein CASSQSGRGDEQFF.

This clonotype was recorded a few times. The V call is TRBV28, the J call TRBJ1-2; 11 bases line up with TRBD1. The CDR3 runs 17 residues. CDR1 and CDR2 (germline): MDHEN, SYDVKM. Trimming took 4 bases from V and 5 from J; bases not matched to a gene: 12. The CDR3 spells CASSSALGQGAIYGYTF. The CDR3 bases are TGTGCCAGCAGTTCGGCGCTAGGACAGGGGGCGATTTATGGCTACACCTTC.

The count of this clonotype is one. The genes are TRBV20-1 and TRBJ1-4, with TRBD1 as a possible D gene (5 bases). This CDR3 is 14 amino acids long. V was pared by 2 bases and J by 12 bases, with 19 bases between. Germline lookup yields CDR1 DFQATT and CDR2 SNEGSKA (reference sequence). CDR3 loop: CSARSSGTDPELFF. DNA for the CDR3: TGCAGTGCTAGATCATCTGGGACGGACCCCGAACTGTTTTTT.

The V call is TRBV6-6, the J call TRBJ1-2, with D possibly being TRBD1 (6 bases). CDR1 is MNHNY, CDR2 SVGAGI, per germline (reference sequence). The CDR3 extends over 14 amino acids. V was trimmed by 2 bases and J by 4 bases, leaving 11 bases between them. The DNA for the CDR3 is TGTGCCAGCAGTTACGAGACAGGCCCCTATGGCTACACCTTC. Its protein product is CASSYETGPYGYTF.

This rearrangement joins TRBV20-1 to TRBJ2-7; the D gene is possibly TRBD1 (5 bases). The J call may be faulty, since TRBJ2-5 better matches the DNA end. Looked up from germline, CDR1 is DFQATT and CDR2 is SNEGSKA (reference sequence). The CDR3 spans 14 residues. The CDR3 spells CSAPPGAPSKTQYF. DNA of the CDR3: TGCAGTGCGCCCCCTGGGGCCCCTTCCAAGACCCAGTACTTC.

The chain recombines TRBV7-2 with TRBJ2-1; D call uncertain. CDR1 and CDR2 (germline): SGHTA, FQGNSA. CDR3 length: 15 residues. Trimming took 5 bases from V and 0 from J, leaving 11 bases between them. CDR3 amino acids: CASSHKSSSYNEQFF. The CDR3 DNA sequence: TGTGCCAGCAGCCATAAGAGTAGCTCCTACAATGAGCAGTTCTTC.

The V gene is TRBV4-1, the J gene TRBJ1-2; TRBD1 matches at 9 bases. The V segment lost 4 bases and the J segment 4 bases; nucleotides outside the gene matches: 7. Germline assignment: CDR1 MGHRA and CDR2 YSYEKL. This CDR3 contains 15 residues. DNA for the CDR3: TGCGCCAGCAGCCGCCTTGGGACAGGGACCTATGGCTACACCTTC. Its protein is CASSRLGTGTYGYTF.

This chain joins TRBV2 and TRBJ2-1, with D tentatively TRBD1 or TRBD2 (5 bases each). The V and J ends lost 5 bases and 6 bases respectively, with 17 bases between them. The CDR3 extends over 15 amino acids. Germline V gives CDR1 SNHLY, CDR2 FYNNEI. Written as DNA, the CDR3 is TGTGCCAGCAGTAAAATCAGGGAGTCGGGCAATGAGCAGTTCTTC. Its translation: CASSKIRESGNEQFF.

The V gene is TRBV20-1, the J gene TRBJ2-1, with 12 bases identical to TRBD2. The CDR3 totals 13 residues. Germline CDR1 is DFQATT and CDR2 is SNEGSKA (reference sequence). Trimming cost V 5 bases and J 10 bases; bases outside gene matches: 6. In DNA, the CDR3 is TGCAGTGCTTCTAGCGGGGGGGCTAGAGAGCAGTTCTTC. Translation gives CSASSGGAREQFF.

The rearrangement links TRBV7-2 to TRBJ2-1, with D tentatively TRBD1 (6 bases). The CDR3 totals 14 residues. Trimming left V 5 bases short and J 9 bases short, with 17 bases between. From germline, CDR1 is SGHTA and CDR2 FQGNSA. CDR3 nucleotides: TGTGCCAGCAGCCTCGTTCCGACAGGAGCTGAGCAGTTCTTC. Amino acid sequence: CASSLVPTGAEQFF.

This clonotype was counted only a few times. The chain carries TRBV29-1 and TRBJ2-5; unclear D gene. The CDR3 length is 12 residues. Trimming removed 4 bases at V and 0 bases at J, with 6 bases between. Germline V gene lookup returns CDR1 SQVTM and CDR2 ANQGSEA. CDR3 sequence: CSVADYQETQYF. The CDR3 DNA reads as TGCAGCGTTGCAGACTACCAAGAGACCCAGTACTTC.

In its sample, this clonotype was seen a few times. V gene TRBV7-9 combines with J gene TRBJ1-3, with D possibly TRBD1 on 5 matching bases. The germline V gene has CDR1 SEHNR and CDR2 FQNEAQ (reference sequence). V was pared by 0 bases and J by 9 bases, with 9 bases between. The CDR3 sequence is 13 residues long. The CDR3 sequence is CASSLAEGSTIYF. The CDR3 DNA follows: TGTGCCAGCAGCTTAGCGGAGGGGTCCACCATATATTTT.

This chain joins TRBV11-3 and TRBJ2-1, with no clear D. CDR1 and CDR2 from the germline V gene are SGHNT and YENEEA. CDR3 length: 12 amino acids. V was pared by 3 bases and J by 15 bases, with 15 bases between. The CDR3 sequence is CASSFGGARRFF. For the CDR3, the DNA is TGTGCCAGCAGCTTTGGCGGTGCCAGGAGGTTCTTC.

The gene calls are TRBV29-1 and TRBJ1-1; no firm D call. This CDR3 has 10 amino acids. Germline V gives CDR1 SQVTM, CDR2 ANQGSEA. Trimming cost V 6 bases and J 7 bases, with 9 bases left between them. DNA for the CDR3: TGCAGCGTCCAGGAGATTGAAGCTTTCTTT. This gives the protein CSVQEIEAFF.

V and J are TRBV12-3 or TRBV12-4 and TRBJ1-5, with D unresolved. V lost 1 base to trimming and J lost 9 bases, with 22 bases between them. The CDR3 is made up of 17 amino acids. DNA for the CDR3: TGTGCCAGCAGTTTAGATCCCGGGAGGGAAGAATCCTCGCCCCAGCATTTT. This gives the protein CASSLDPGREESSPQHF.

The chain combines TRBV20-1 with TRBJ2-7; D unclear. This CDR3 has 12 residues. Germline assignment: CDR1 DFQATT and CDR2 SNEGSKA (reference sequence). The V and J ends lost 1 base and 4 bases respectively, with 8 bases between them. The CDR3, as DNA: TGCAGTGCTAGAGTGGGGATATACGAGCAGTACTTC. It encodes CSARVGIYEQYF.